This T cell receptor beta chain was captured by sequencing in a study of T cell changes during pregnancy in multiple sclerosis. The junction had 14 bases not matched to a gene; V was cut back by 2 bases and J by 2 bases. The V gene's germline CDR1 is LGHNA and CDR2 YNFKEQ. The CDR3 is 19 amino acids. This clone was seen once. Profiled with immunoSEQ multiplex PCR; TCRdb holds only in-frame clones, not every one. The data show over 50,000 clones, about 87% seen once. The sample comprised peripheral blood from another person, used as feeder cells. This receptor was taken from a human donor whose cells served as feeder cells for cultures in a pregnancy study. This chain joins TRBV4-2 and TRBJ2-4, with 8 bases matching TRBD2. CDR3 sequence reads: CASSQILAGGRLSKNIQYF. The CDR3 region has the DNA TGTGCCAGCAGCCAAATCCTGGCGGGAGGCCGTCTATCCAAAAACATTCAGTACTTC.